The 15 T cell receptor beta chains presented below share a single source sample, sequenced in a study of blood T cell repertoires in COVID-19 (dated by TCRdb to about 2020). The protocol used for the library was the immunoSEQ multiplex PCR assay. TCRdb carries this immuneACCESS record with in-frame sequences only. Its versions omit some clonotypes, under half of them owing to an unresolved V gene in the studies checked, with the rest unexplained. The sample profile shows over 120,000 clones; approximately 81% of them were found once. The ten largest clonotypes hold around 8.5% of the sample. Sequenced sample: peripheral blood. The receptors here all came from a human donor in a cohort sampled during active COVID-19.

The chain joins TRBV27 to TRBJ1-6, with a tentative D call TRBD1 (5 bases). Trimming removed 3 bases at V and 5 bases at J, with 8 bases between. This CDR3 is built from 14 residues. The germline CDR1 and CDR2 sequences are MNHEY and SMNVEV (reference sequence). In DNA, the CDR3 is TGTGCCAGCAGTTTGCCGACAGATAATTCACCCCTCCACTTT. As protein: CASSLPTDNSPLHF.

The V and J genes are TRBV7-2 and TRBJ2-7; 7 bases align to TRBD2. The germline V gene encodes CDR1 SGHTA and CDR2 FQGNSA. The CDR3 contains 15 residues. After removal of 5 bases from V and 2 bases from J, the junction contained 9 bases not matched to a gene. As DNA, the CDR3 is TGTGCCAGCAGCGCTAAAAGCGGGACCCCCTACGAGCAGTACTTC. This gives the protein CASSAKSGTPYEQYF. The variable domain in full, completed from reference TRBV7-2 and TRBJ2-7, reads GAGVSQSPSNKVTEKGKDVELRCDPISGHTALYWYRQSLGQGLEFLIYFQGNSAPDKSGLPSDRFSAERTGGSVSTLTIQRTQQEDSAVYLCASSAKSGTPYEQYFGPGTRLTVT.

This chain joins TRBV7-2 and TRBJ2-5; D may be TRBD2 (6 bases). Germline values: CDR1 SGHTA, CDR2 FQGNSA. Between the trimmed V and J ends, which lost 5 bases and 5 bases, there was a span of 12 bases. The CDR3 is 13 residues long. Here the CDR3 reads CASSRDGSETQYF. The CDR3 region has the DNA TGTGCCAGCAGCCGCGACGGGAGCGAGACCCAGTACTTC.

The V gene is TRBV6-2 or TRBV6-3, the J gene TRBJ2-3; a possible D gene is TRBD2 (6 bases). Germline CDR1 is MNHEY and CDR2 is SVGEGT. Trimming removed 4 bases from V and 2 bases from J, with 10 bases in between. The CDR3 contains 14 residues. DNA for the CDR3: TGTGCCAGCAGTTTGCGGGACCCCACAGATACGCAGTATTTT. Translated: CASSLRDPTDTQYF.

The chain uses TRBV7-2 and TRBJ2-7; D perhaps matches TRBD1 (6 bases). Germline values: CDR1 SGHTA, CDR2 FQGNSA. V was trimmed by 5 bases and J by 6 bases, leaving 23 bases between them. The CDR3 contains 16 residues. The CDR3 DNA reads TGTGCCAGCAGCACCGGACCTGGGCTCCTAGGGGGCGAGCAGTACTTC. Translated: CASSTGPGLLGGEQYF.

This clone has just a few counts. V gene TRBV4-1 combines with J gene TRBJ1-1; TRBD1 agrees at 12 bases. In germline, CDR1 is MGHRA, CDR2 YSYEKL. The CDR3 is made up of 16 amino acids. V was pared by 2 bases and J by 7 bases, with 8 bases of the junction left unmatched. DNA of the CDR3: TGCGCCAGCAGCCAAAGGGGACAGGGGGCGGTGGGTGAAGCTTTCTTT. It yields the protein CASSQRGQGAVGEAFF.

This clone showed up just a few times. The chain recombines TRBV5-1 with TRBJ2-5; 12 positions match TRBD1. V shed 4 bases and J 5 bases; nucleotides not matched to a gene: 6. This CDR3 spans 15 amino acids. Germline V gene sequence: CDR1 SGHRS, CDR2 YFSETQ. The CDR3 is CASSPGQGAKETQYF. The CDR3, as DNA: TGCGCCAGCAGCCCGGGACAGGGGGCGAAGGAGACCCAGTACTTC.

CDR3 in DNA: TGCGCCAGCAGCCAAGATGGTGGACTAGCGGGAGTTATCCCCTACAATGAGCAGTTCTTC. It encodes CASSQDGGLAGVIPYNEQFF. This chain joins TRBV4-1 and TRBJ2-1; TRBD2 matches 13 bases. The CDR3 is made up of 20 amino acids. CDR1 MGHRA and CDR2 YSYEKL come from the germline V gene. With V trimmed by 0 bases and J by 2 bases, 10 bases remained unmatched.

The V and J genes are TRBV19 and TRBJ1-1, with 8 bases matching TRBD1. Trimming took 6 bases from V and 5 from J; bases not matched to a gene: 8. Germline V lookup: CDR1 LNHDA, CDR2 SQIVND (reference sequence). The CDR3 sequence is 14 residues long. Here the CDR3 reads CASRNRQGSTEAFF. The CDR3 DNA reads as TGTGCCAGTAGGAACCGACAGGGGAGTACTGAAGCTTTCTTT. The full variable domain, its missing parts supplied by reference TRBV19 and TRBJ1-1, is DGGITQSPKYLFRKEGQNVTLSCEQNLNHDAMYWYRQDPGQGLRLIYYSQIVNDFQKGDIAEGYSVSREKKESFPLTVTSAQKNPTAFYLCASRNRQGSTEAFFGQGTRLTVV.

The CDR3 coding sequence is TGTGCCAGCAGCTTAGGACAGAACCCTAGCACAGATACGCAGTATTTT. It encodes CASSLGQNPSTDTQYF. The J gene is TRBJ2-3, the V gene TRBV5-4; possibly TRBD1 for D (6 bases). Germline V lookup: CDR1 SGHNT, CDR2 YYREEE (reference sequence). CDR3 length equals 16 residues. V was shortened by 2 bases and J by 0 bases, with 13 bases between the two germline ends.

V and J are TRBV9 and TRBJ2-1; 12 nucleotides line up with TRBD2. The germline CDR1 and CDR2 sequences are SGDLS and YYNGEE. The ends lost 0 bases at V and 4 bases at J; junction bases unmatched: 8. This CDR3 spans 18 amino acids. The CDR3 DNA is TGTGCCAGCAGCGTAGATTCACTAGCGGGAGGTCAGTACAATGAGCAGTTCTTC. It specifies CASSVDSLAGGQYNEQFF.

The chain uses TRBV6-2 or TRBV6-3 and TRBJ2-7; D is possibly TRBD1 (5 bases). Germline V gene sequence: CDR1 MNHEY, CDR2 SVGEGT. This CDR3 is 16 amino acids long. V was pared by 6 bases and J by 0 bases, with 18 bases between. The CDR3 loop is CASSPHGRANSYEQYF. Here the CDR3 DNA reads TGTGCCAGCAGCCCCCACGGCAGGGCCAACTCCTACGAGCAGTACTTC.

The rearrangement uses TRBV6-1 and TRBJ2-3, with D maybe TRBD1 (6 bases). The CDR3 is made up of 15 amino acids. Germline assignment: CDR1 MNHNS and CDR2 SASEGT. V shed 2 bases and J shed 4 bases, with 13 bases lying between them. CDR3 sequence reads: CASSEIDRLSDTQYF. The CDR3 nucleotides are TGTGCCAGCAGTGAAATCGACAGGTTGTCAGATACGCAGTATTTT.

The chain combines TRBV14 with TRBJ2-7; 7 bases match TRBD2. This CDR3 contains 15 residues. Germline-derived CDR1 and CDR2 are SGHDN and FVKESK. Trimming cost V 2 bases and J 7 bases; bases outside gene matches: 11. CDR3 in DNA: TGTGCCAGCAGCCAATGGTTTGCGGGAGCAAGGGAGCAGTACTTC. It yields the protein CASSQWFAGAREQYF.

The chain carries TRBV4-2 and TRBJ2-5, with D tentatively TRBD2 (6 bases). V lost 0 bases to trimming and J lost 7 bases, with 15 bases between them. Germline CDR1 is LGHNA and CDR2 is YNFKEQ. The CDR3 consists of 15 residues. The CDR3 is CASSQDLPGVGTQYF. CDR3 bases: TGTGCCAGCAGCCAAGACCTCCCGGGAGTGGGGACCCAGTACTTC.